The present entry profiles one TCR beta chain with its context. Its antigen is undetermined. The CDR3 covers 15 residues. From germline, CDR1 is MNHEY and CDR2 SVGEGT. UMI-labeled 5' RACE yielded the TRB cDNA libraries. TCRdb reprocessed the 5' RACE reads and stores each CDR3 protein as one record, lacking DNA. The sample has approximately 98,000 distinct CDR3 sequences. The data belong to a study of CXCR3-negative and CXCR3-positive naive CD8 T cells. Notes on the study in general: Naive cells with CXCR3 showed TRB CDR3s that were more hydrophobic than those in CXCR3-negative naive cells. For the naive subsets, surface CD5 was similar, and TCR strength was inferred from TRB CDR3 properties. Memory CD8+ cells had much lower diversity, and both naive subsets had comparably high diversity.

With around 290,000 cells each, the CD8+ T cell subsets were individually sorted in triplicate. The sequencing input was naive CXCR3+ CD8+ T cells from blood. The subset denotes: CD45RO-CCR7+CD27+CD95- naive CD8+ T cells expressing CXCR3 (TNR3+). This chain joins TRBV6-2 or TRBV6-3 and TRBJ2-7; TCRdb designates TRBD2, a call that cannot be tested without DNA. The TCR sequence derives from a human donor in good health. Some clones in this sample may be carry-over from other donors' samples. CDR3 residues: CASSYEAGVSYEQYF.